The rows below give T cell receptor beta chains drawn from one sample of a study of cytomegalovirus exposure and HLA in healthy donors. Using immunoSEQ multiplex PCR, the repertoire was profiled, and TCRdb retains in-frame clones only, with some absent. This sample carries 120,000 or so clones, roughly four fifths of them seen once, and the ten largest clones take around 15%. Material for sequencing was PBMCs. The receptors derive from a man aged 50 or older in good health and CMV-seropositive. The CDR3 runs from the conserved cysteine through the conserved F or W. The order of the fields is J gene, D gene, clone size, V gene, CDR3 protein, CDR3 DNA. D genes are given only for firm matches. For some rows the clone size is stated as once, few or many, or as a class when expanded; others skip it.

TRBJ2-3 | - | once | TRBV5-1 | CASSLPTSTDTQYF | TGCGCCAGCAGCTTGCCGACTAGTACAGATACGCAGTATTTT
TRBJ1-1 | - | few | TRBV15 | CATSRDGSGTEAFF | TGTGCCACCAGCAGAGATGGTAGCGGCACTGAAGCTTTCTTT
TRBJ2-1 | - | - | TRBV2 | CASREISEQFF | TGTGCCAGCAGAGAGATTTCTGAGCAGTTCTTC
TRBJ2-7 | - | - | TRBV28 | CASSSQRWEQYF | TGTGCCAGCAGTTCCCAGCGATGGGAGCAGTACTTC
TRBJ1-5 | - | few | TRBV19 | CASSTSKGYSNQPQHF | TGTGCCAGTAGTACGAGTAAGGGGTATAGCAATCAGCCCCAGCATTTT
TRBJ1-1 | - | - | TRBV7-9 | CASSLALAGNTEAFF | TGTGCCAGCAGCTTAGCGCTGGCGGGGAACACTGAAGCTTTCTTT
TRBJ2-7 | TRBD2 | - | TRBV5-1 | CASSDGTSGREQYF | TGCGCCAGCAGCGACGGGACTAGCGGGAGGGAGCAGTACTTC
TRBJ2-7 | TRBD2 | - | TRBV19 | CASSDSSGDYEQYF | TGTGCCAGTAGTGACTCTAGCGGGGACTACGAGCAGTACTTC
TRBJ1-5 | - | - | TRBV2 | CASSESGVSNQPQHF | TGTGCCAGCAGTGAGTCAGGGGTTAGCAATCAGCCCCAGCATTTT
TRBJ2-7 | TRBD2 | - | TRBV15 | CATSKAAGSTYEQYF | TGTGCCACCAGCAAAGCAGCGGGGTCTACCTACGAGCAGTACTTC
TRBJ1-1 | - | - | TRBV10-3 | CAISVDRNTEAFF | TGTGCCATCAGTGTGGACAGGAACACTGAAGCTTTCTTT
TRBJ2-3 | - | once | TRBV11-3 | CASSLGQGTYTQYF | TGTGCCAGCAGCTTAGGGCAGGGAACCTATACGCAGTATTTT
TRBJ1-4 | - | - | TRBV6-5 | CASATTTNEKLFF | TGTGCCAGCGCCACAACAACTAATGAAAAACTGTTTTTT
TRBJ2-5 | - | - | TRBV6-4 | CASSDSRQQLQETQYF | TGTGCCAGCAGTGACTCGCGGCAGCAACTTCAAGAGACCCAGTACTTC
TRBJ2-7 | TRBD2 | - | TRBV7-2 | CASSRSWGAGGGGDF | TGTGCCAGCAGCCGATCTTGGGGGGCCGGCGGGGGGGGCGACTTC
TRBJ2-5 | TRBD1 | - | TRBV19 | CASLDRAVETQYF | TGTGCCAGTTTGGACAGGGCTGTGGAGACCCAGTACTTC
TRBJ1-2 | - | - | TRBV6-5 | CASIPAGTMNYGYTF | TGTGCCAGCATTCCCGCCGGGACAATGAACTATGGCTACACCTTC
TRBJ1-2 | - | - | TRBV2 | CASSGTRRDYGYTF | TGTGCCAGCAGTGGGACACGCAGAGACTATGGCTACACCTTC
TRBJ2-1 | - | - | TRBV4-1 | CASSQDLGLPDEQFF | TGCGCCAGCAGCCAAGATTTAGGACTCCCCGATGAGCAGTTCTTC
TRBJ2-2 | TRBD2 | - | TRBV7-2 | CASSLHGGDTGELFF | TGTGCCAGCAGCTTACACGGGGGGGACACCGGGGAGCTGTTTTTT
TRBJ2-4 | - | - | TRBV18 | CASSPPSRQLKNIQYF | TGTGCCAGCTCACCACCGAGCCGACAGCTTAAAAACATTCAGTACTTC
TRBJ1-2 | TRBD1 | - | TRBV7-9 | CASSLPARRDRGDYGYTF | TGTGCCAGCAGCTTACCTGCTCGCCGGGACAGGGGTGACTATGGCTACACCTTC
TRBJ1-6 | TRBD1 | few | TRBV27 | CASRSGQVLSPLHF | TGTGCCAGCAGGTCAGGACAGGTACTTTCACCCCTCCACTTT
TRBJ1-1 | - | few | TRBV18 | CASSPTGDTEAFF | TGTGCCAGCTCACCGACAGGCGACACTGAAGCTTTCTTT
TRBJ2-1 | TRBD2 | - | TRBV4-1 | CASSQDGHKRGSDEQFF | TGCGCCAGCAGCCAAGATGGGCATAAGCGGGGGTCGGATGAGCAGTTCTTC
TRBJ2-3 | TRBD2 | - | TRBV15 | CATSRDRASGRPADTQYF | TGTGCCACCAGCAGAGATAGGGCTAGCGGGAGGCCCGCAGATACGCAGTATTTT
TRBJ2-1 | - | - | TRBV19 | CASTLGGGSYNEQFF | TGTGCCAGTACCCTAGGGGGGGGGTCCTACAATGAGCAGTTCTTC
TRBJ1-1 | TRBD1 | - | TRBV6-1 | CASREPGQGAGGEAFF | TGTGCCAGCAGGGAACCAGGACAGGGGGCTGGTGGTGAAGCTTTCTTT
TRBJ2-7 | TRBD1 | - | TRBV19 | CASSIVDRDYEQYF | TGTGCCAGTAGTATAGTCGACAGGGACTACGAGCAGTACTTC
TRBJ1-1 | TRBD1 | once | TRBV11-2 | CASSLTGGTEAFF | TGTGCCAGCAGCCTAACAGGGGGGACTGAAGCTTTCTTT
TRBJ2-7 | - | - | TRBV25-1 | CASSEVAGLSYEQYF | TGTGCCAGCAGTGAGGTCGCAGGCCTCTCCTACGAGCAGTACTTC
TRBJ1-5 | - | - | TRBV15 | CATSPTALGPQHF | TGTGCCACCAGCCCGACAGCCCTTGGGCCCCAGCATTTT
TRBJ1-4 | - | - | TRBV7-2 | CASSSMTNEKLFF | TGTGCCAGCAGCTCCATGACTAATGAAAAACTGTTTTTT
TRBJ2-7 | - | - | TRBV10-3 | CAISDYSGAGGYEQYF | TGTGCCATCAGTGATTATAGCGGGGCAGGGGGCTACGAGCAGTACTTC
TRBJ1-4 | - | - | TRBV6-5 | CASTADPGRGEKLFF | TGTGCCAGCACCGCGGACCCCGGGCGGGGTGAAAAACTGTTTTTT
TRBJ2-7 | TRBD2 | - | TRBV11-2 | CASMGLAGGFPRNEQYF | TGTGCCAGCATGGGACTAGCGGGGGGATTTCCGCGGAACGAGCAGTACTTC
TRBJ2-2 | - | - | TRBV6-6 | CASSSLRGAGELFF | TGTGCCAGCAGTAGCCTCAGGGGGGCCGGGGAGCTGTTTTTT
TRBJ2-3 | - | few | TRBV18 | CASSLRLTGYSTDTQYF | TGTGCCAGCTCCCTTCGACTCACGGGATATAGCACAGATACGCAGTATTTT
TRBJ2-6 | - | - | TRBV25-1 | CASSAQVGLDVLTF | TGTGCCAGCAGTGCACAGGTCGGTCTGGACGTCCTGACTTTC
TRBJ1-5 | - | medium-sized | TRBV2 | CASDNREGDQPQHF | TGTGCCAGCGACAACAGGGAGGGGGATCAGCCCCAGCATTTT
TRBJ1-2 | TRBD1 | few | TRBV6-5 | CASSRQGGLQYGYTF | TGTGCCAGCAGCCGACAGGGGGGATTACAGTATGGCTACACCTTC
TRBJ2-7 | TRBD1 | - | TRBV11-3 | CASSLVGQGSEQYF | TGTGCCAGCAGCTTAGTTGGACAGGGGTCCGAGCAGTACTTC
TRBJ2-5 | TRBD1 | few | TRBV2 | CASSSDRGYETQYF | TGTGCCAGCAGTTCGGACAGGGGGTATGAGACCCAGTACTTC
TRBJ2-5 | - | - | TRBV2 | CASSENRIEETQYF | TGTGCCAGCAGTGAAAACAGGATTGAAGAGACCCAGTACTTC
TRBJ2-7 | - | - | TRBV5-4 | CASSSNSYEQYF | TGTGCCAGCAGCTCAAACAGTTACGAGCAGTACTTC
TRBJ2-5 | - | - | TRBV6-5 | CASSYGRVSAKETQYF | TGTGCCAGCAGTTACGGTCGGGTTAGCGCCAAAGAGACCCAGTACTTC
TRBJ2-2 | - | - | TRBV11-2 | CASSFPGEYTGELFF | TGTGCCAGCAGCTTCCCGGGGGAGTACACCGGGGAGCTGTTTTTT
TRBJ2-5 | TRBD2 | - | TRBV7-9 | CASSPGTSTYGLKETQYF | TGTGCCAGCAGCCCCGGGACTAGTACCTATGGCCTCAAAGAGACCCAGTACTTC
TRBJ2-7 | - | few | TRBV9 | CASSVAGADPKQYF | TGTGCCAGCAGCGTAGCAGGGGCAGACCCTAAGCAGTACTTC